The clone carrying this T cell receptor (beta chain) was seen more than once but under ten times. These data belong to a study of CD8+CD57+ T cells in acquired aplastic anemia. Profiling that covered TCR beta VDJ and CDR3 relied on genomic DNA as its template. Using its own MiXCR run on the reads, TCRdb lists one record per CDR3 protein. The sample comprises about half a million distinct CDR3 sequences, 25% to 40% of which are singletons, and 0.8% to 0.85% rests with the top ten. Before being chosen for sequencing, patients had shown CD8+CD57+ cell expansion by flow cytometry. Germline V gene sequence: CDR1 DFQATT, CDR2 SNEGSKA (reference sequence). V was pared by 5 bases and J by 5 bases, with 29 bases between. This CDR3 is built from 18 residues.

The gene calls are TRBV20-1 and TRBJ2-3, with D tentatively TRBD2 (5 bases). This clonotype was sampled from a human donor with aplastic anemia. Specimen: sorted CD4+, CD8+, or CD8+CD57+ T cells (not recorded which) from PBMCs. The CDR3 region has the DNA TGCAGTGCTCGACGCGACGGAGACTTGACGGGGTGGGGAGATACGCAGTATTTT. It yields the protein CSARRDGDLTGWGDTQYF.